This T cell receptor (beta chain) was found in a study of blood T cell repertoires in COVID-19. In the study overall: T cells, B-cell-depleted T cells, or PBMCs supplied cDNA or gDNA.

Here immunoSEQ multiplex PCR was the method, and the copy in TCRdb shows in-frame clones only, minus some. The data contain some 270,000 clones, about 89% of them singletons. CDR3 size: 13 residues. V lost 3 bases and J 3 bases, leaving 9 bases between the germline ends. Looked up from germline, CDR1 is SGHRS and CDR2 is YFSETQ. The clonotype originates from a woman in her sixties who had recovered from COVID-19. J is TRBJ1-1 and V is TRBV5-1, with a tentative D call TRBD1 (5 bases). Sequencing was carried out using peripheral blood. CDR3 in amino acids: CASSSNRHTEAFF. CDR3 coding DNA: TGCGCCAGCAGCTCCAACAGGCACACTGAAGCTTTCTTT.